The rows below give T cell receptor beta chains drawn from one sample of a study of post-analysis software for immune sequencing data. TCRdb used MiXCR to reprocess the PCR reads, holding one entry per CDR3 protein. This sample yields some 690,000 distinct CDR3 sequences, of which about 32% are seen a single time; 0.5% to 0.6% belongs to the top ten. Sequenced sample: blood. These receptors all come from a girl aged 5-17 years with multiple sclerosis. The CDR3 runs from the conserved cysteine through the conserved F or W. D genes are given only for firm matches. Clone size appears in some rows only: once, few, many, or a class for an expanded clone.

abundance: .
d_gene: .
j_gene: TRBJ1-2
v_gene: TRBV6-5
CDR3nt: TGTGCCAGCAGCCACGGGGGGCCTAACTATGGCTACACCTTC
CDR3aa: CASSHGGPNYGYTF

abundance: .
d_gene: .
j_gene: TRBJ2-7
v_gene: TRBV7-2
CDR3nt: TGTGCCAGCAGCTTACACCACGGACGGTCCTACGAGCAGTACTTC
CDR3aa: CASSLHHGRSYEQYF

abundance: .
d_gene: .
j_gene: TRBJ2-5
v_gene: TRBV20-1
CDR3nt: TGCAGTGCTCAAACAGGGTTCGAGCAGTGCTTC
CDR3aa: CSAQTGFEQCF

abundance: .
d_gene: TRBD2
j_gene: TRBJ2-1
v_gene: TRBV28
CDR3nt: TGTGCCGGTACAGAAGCCGGGACTAGCGAGAGCAATGAGCAGTTCTTC
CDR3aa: CAGTEAGTSESNEQFF

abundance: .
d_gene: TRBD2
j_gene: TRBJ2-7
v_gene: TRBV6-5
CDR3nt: TGTGCCAGCAGCCCGATCGATGGGGAGGGCTACGAGCAGTACTTC
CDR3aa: CASSPIDGEGYEQYF

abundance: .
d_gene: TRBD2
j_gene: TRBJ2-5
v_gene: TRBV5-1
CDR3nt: TGCGCCAGCAGCTTTACGTCCCCTAGCGGGGGGGAGACCCAGTACTTC
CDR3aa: CASSFTSPSGGETQYF

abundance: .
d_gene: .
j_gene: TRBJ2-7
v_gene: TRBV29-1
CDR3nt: TGCAGCGTTTCGGACGGGAACTACGAGCAGTACTTC
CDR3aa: CSVSDGNYEQYF

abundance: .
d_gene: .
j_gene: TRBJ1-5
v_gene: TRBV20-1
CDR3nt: TGCAGTACAGGGTTCTTATTTCAGCCCCAGCATTTT
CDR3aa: CSTGFLFQPQHF

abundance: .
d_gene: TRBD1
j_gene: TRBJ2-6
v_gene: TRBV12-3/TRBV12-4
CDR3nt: TGTGCCAGCAGTTTAGGTACAGGGGGCGCGTCTGGGGCCAACGTCCTGACTTTC
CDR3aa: CASSLGTGGASGANVLTF

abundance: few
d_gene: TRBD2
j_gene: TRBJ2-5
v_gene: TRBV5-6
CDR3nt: TGTGCCAGCACCCCATTGGGGGGGACCAATGAGCAGTACTTC
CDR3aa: CASTPLGGTNEQYF

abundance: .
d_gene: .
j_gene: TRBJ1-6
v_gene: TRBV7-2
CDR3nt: TGTGCCAGCAGCATTGACAGCGAACATAATTCACCCCTCCACTTT
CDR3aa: CASSIDSEHNSPLHF

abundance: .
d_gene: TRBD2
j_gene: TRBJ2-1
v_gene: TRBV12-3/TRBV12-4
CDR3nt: TGTGCCAGCAGTCCCGTGGCGGGAGAGAATGAGCAGTTCTTC
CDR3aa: CASSPVAGENEQFF

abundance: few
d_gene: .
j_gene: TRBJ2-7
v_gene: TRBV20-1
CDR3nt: TGCAGTGGCAACGCGGGGAGTTTATCCTACGAGCAGTACTTC
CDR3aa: CSGNAGSLSYEQYF

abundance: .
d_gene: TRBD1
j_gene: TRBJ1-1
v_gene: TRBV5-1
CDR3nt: TGCGCCAGCAGCTTGGCGGACAGGGGCAGTTGGAACACTGAAGCTTTCTTT
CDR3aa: CASSLADRGSWNTEAFF

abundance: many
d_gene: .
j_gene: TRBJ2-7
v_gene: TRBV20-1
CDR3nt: TGCAGTGCACCATATGGGGCTAGCTCCAACGAGCAGTACTTC
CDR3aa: CSAPYGASSNEQYF

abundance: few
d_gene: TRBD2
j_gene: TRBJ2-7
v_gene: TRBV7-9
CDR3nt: TGTGCCAGCAGCCCACTTAGGGGACTAGCGGAACAGGGGTACTCCTACGAGCAGTACTTC
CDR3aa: CASSPLRGLAEQGYSYEQYF

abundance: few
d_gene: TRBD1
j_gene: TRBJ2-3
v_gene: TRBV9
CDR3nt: TGTGCCAGCAGCGTGATGACAGGGGCGGTGGGAGATACGCAGTATTTT
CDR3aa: CASSVMTGAVGDTQYF

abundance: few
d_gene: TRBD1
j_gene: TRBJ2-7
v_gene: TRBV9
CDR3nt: TGTGCCAGCTCTCAGGGGGACAGCTCCTACGAGCAGTACTTC
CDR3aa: CASSQGDSSYEQYF

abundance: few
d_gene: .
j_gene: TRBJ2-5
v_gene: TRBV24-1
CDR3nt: TGTGCCACCGGCGAGGGCTACAAAGAGACCCAGTACTTC
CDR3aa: CATGEGYKETQYF

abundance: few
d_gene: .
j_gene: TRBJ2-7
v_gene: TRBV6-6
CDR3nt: TGTGCCAGCCAATTGGCAGGGTCCTACGAGCAGTACTTC
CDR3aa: CASQLAGSYEQYF

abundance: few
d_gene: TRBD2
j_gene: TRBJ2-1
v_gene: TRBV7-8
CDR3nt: TGTGCCAGCAGCTTAGTAGGGACTAGCGAGAGAGGGAAAAATGAGCAGTTCTTC
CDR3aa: CASSLVGTSERGKNEQFF

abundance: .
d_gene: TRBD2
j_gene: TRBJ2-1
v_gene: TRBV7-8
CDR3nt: TGTGCCAGCAGCTTTTCCGGGACTAGCGGGGGGGTTCTTGGGGAGCAGTTCTTC
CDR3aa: CASSFSGTSGGVLGEQFF

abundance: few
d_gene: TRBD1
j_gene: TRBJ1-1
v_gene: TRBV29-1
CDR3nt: TGCAGCGTCCGAGGGCAGGGGGTGAGTAACACTGAAGCTTTCTTT
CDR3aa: CSVRGQGVSNTEAFF

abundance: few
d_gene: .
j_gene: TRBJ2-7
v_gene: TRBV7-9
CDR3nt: TGTGCCAGCAGCCAAAGCGAATTCCATCTTTACGAGCAGTACTTC
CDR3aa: CASSQSEFHLYEQYF

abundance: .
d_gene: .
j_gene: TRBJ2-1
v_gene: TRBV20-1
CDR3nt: TGCAGTGCTAGATGGGGGGCAGCCCTGGAGCAGTTCTTC
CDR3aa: CSARWGAALEQFF

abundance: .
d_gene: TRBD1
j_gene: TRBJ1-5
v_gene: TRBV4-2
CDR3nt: TGTGCCAGCAGCCAACCGCCGGGACAGGGAGAAATGGGCAATCAGCCCCAGCATTTT
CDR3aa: CASSQPPGQGEMGNQPQHF

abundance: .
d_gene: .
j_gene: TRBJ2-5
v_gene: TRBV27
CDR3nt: TGTGCCAGCACCTCCTCCGGGAGACAAGAGACCCAGTACTTC
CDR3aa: CASTSSGRQETQYF

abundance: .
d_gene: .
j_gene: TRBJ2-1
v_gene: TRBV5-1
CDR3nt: TGCGCCAGCAGCTTGGAAGGTAGCGAGGTCTACAATGAGCAGTTCTTC
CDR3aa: CASSLEGSEVYNEQFF

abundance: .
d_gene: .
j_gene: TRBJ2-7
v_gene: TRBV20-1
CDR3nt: TGCAGTGCTAGAGATTGGAAGGGCTACGAGCAGTACTTC
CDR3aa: CSARDWKGYEQYF

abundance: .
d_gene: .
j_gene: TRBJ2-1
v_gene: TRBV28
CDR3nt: TGTGCCACGGTCCCGGGCGGGCTACTCGGCAATGAGCAGTTCTTC
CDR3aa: CATVPGGLLGNEQFF

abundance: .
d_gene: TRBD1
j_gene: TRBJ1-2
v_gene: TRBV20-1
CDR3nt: TGCAGTGCAAATACAGGGGGTGGCTACACCTTC
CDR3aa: CSANTGGGYTF

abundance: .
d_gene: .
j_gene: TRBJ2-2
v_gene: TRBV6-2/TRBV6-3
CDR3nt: TGTGCCAGCAGTTACGCCGCAGTTGCGAACACCGGGGAGCTGTTTTTT
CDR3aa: CASSYAAVANTGELFF

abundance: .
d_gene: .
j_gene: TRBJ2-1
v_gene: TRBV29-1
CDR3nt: TGCAGCGTTGAAGGCGGGGAGAGCAATGAGCAGTTCTTC
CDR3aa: CSVEGGESNEQFF

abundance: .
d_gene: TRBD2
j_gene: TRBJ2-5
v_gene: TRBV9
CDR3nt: TGTGCCAGCACCCGGGAGGGCGAAGAGACCCAGTACTTC
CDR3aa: CASTREGEETQYF

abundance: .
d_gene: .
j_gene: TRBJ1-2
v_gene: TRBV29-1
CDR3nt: TGCAGCGTTGAGGTGGGGAGCTATGGCTACACCTTC
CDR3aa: CSVEVGSYGYTF

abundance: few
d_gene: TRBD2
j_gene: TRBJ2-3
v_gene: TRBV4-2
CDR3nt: TGTGCCAGCAGCTTGAACGTGGGACTAGCGGGCAGCACAGATACGCAGTATTTT
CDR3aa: CASSLNVGLAGSTDTQYF

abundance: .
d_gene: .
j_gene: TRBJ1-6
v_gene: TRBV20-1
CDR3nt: TGCAGTGCTAGTCGAGGGAGCTCCTATAATTCACCCCTCCACTTT
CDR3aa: CSASRGSSYNSPLHF

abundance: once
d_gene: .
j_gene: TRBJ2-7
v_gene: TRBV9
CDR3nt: TGTGCCAGCAGCGGGGAAGGTGGGGACTCCTACGAGCAGTACTTC
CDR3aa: CASSGEGGDSYEQYF

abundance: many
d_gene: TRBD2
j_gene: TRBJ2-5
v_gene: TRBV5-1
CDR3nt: TGCGCCAGCAGCGTGGGACTAGCCCTCCAAGAGACCCAGTACTTC
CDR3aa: CASSVGLALQETQYF

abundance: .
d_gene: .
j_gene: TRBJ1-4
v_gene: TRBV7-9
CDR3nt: TGTGCCAGCAGCTGGACACCAACTAATGAAAAACTGTTTTTT
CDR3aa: CASSWTPTNEKLFF

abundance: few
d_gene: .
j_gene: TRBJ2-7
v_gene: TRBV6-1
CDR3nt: TGTGCCAGCCGTCTTGGGCTGTTGGGCCCCTACAATGAGCAGTACTTC
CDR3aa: CASRLGLLGPYNEQYF

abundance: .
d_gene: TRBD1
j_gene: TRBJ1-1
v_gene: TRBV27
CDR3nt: TGTGCCAGCAGTCCCATGACAGGGGCGAACACTGAAGCTTTCTTT
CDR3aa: CASSPMTGANTEAFF

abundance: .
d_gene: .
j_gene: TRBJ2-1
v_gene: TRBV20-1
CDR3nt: TGCAGTGCTGGGGGAAAGCGGTTTCCGAGGGAGCAGTTCTTC
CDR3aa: CSAGGKRFPREQFF

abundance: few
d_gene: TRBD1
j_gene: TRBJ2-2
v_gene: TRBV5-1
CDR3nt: TGCGCCAGCAGCTTCGGGGACAGGGGAAACACCGGGGAGCTGTTTTTT
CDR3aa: CASSFGDRGNTGELFF

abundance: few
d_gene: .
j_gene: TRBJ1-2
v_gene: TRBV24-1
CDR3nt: TGTGCCACCAGTGATTCCCGGGGGCATGGCTACACCTTC
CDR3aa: CATSDSRGHGYTF

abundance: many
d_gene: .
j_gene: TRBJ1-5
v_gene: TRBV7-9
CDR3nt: TGTGCCAGCAGCTTAGGGCCAAGCAATCAGCCCCAGCATTTT
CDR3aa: CASSLGPSNQPQHF

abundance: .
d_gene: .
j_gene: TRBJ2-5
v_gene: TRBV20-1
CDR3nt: TGCAGTGCTACGCCAAGGTGGGGAGTTGAGGAGACCCAGTACTTC
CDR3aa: CSATPRWGVEETQYF

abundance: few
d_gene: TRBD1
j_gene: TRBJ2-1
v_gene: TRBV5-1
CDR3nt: TGCGCCAGCAGCGGGGGGACAGGGGGGACATACAATGAGCAGTTCTTC
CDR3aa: CASSGGTGGTYNEQFF

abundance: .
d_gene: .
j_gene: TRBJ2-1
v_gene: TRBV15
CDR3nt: TGTGCCACCAGCAGAACCCCCGGGGGACCTTACAATGAGCAGTTCTTC
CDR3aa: CATSRTPGGPYNEQFF